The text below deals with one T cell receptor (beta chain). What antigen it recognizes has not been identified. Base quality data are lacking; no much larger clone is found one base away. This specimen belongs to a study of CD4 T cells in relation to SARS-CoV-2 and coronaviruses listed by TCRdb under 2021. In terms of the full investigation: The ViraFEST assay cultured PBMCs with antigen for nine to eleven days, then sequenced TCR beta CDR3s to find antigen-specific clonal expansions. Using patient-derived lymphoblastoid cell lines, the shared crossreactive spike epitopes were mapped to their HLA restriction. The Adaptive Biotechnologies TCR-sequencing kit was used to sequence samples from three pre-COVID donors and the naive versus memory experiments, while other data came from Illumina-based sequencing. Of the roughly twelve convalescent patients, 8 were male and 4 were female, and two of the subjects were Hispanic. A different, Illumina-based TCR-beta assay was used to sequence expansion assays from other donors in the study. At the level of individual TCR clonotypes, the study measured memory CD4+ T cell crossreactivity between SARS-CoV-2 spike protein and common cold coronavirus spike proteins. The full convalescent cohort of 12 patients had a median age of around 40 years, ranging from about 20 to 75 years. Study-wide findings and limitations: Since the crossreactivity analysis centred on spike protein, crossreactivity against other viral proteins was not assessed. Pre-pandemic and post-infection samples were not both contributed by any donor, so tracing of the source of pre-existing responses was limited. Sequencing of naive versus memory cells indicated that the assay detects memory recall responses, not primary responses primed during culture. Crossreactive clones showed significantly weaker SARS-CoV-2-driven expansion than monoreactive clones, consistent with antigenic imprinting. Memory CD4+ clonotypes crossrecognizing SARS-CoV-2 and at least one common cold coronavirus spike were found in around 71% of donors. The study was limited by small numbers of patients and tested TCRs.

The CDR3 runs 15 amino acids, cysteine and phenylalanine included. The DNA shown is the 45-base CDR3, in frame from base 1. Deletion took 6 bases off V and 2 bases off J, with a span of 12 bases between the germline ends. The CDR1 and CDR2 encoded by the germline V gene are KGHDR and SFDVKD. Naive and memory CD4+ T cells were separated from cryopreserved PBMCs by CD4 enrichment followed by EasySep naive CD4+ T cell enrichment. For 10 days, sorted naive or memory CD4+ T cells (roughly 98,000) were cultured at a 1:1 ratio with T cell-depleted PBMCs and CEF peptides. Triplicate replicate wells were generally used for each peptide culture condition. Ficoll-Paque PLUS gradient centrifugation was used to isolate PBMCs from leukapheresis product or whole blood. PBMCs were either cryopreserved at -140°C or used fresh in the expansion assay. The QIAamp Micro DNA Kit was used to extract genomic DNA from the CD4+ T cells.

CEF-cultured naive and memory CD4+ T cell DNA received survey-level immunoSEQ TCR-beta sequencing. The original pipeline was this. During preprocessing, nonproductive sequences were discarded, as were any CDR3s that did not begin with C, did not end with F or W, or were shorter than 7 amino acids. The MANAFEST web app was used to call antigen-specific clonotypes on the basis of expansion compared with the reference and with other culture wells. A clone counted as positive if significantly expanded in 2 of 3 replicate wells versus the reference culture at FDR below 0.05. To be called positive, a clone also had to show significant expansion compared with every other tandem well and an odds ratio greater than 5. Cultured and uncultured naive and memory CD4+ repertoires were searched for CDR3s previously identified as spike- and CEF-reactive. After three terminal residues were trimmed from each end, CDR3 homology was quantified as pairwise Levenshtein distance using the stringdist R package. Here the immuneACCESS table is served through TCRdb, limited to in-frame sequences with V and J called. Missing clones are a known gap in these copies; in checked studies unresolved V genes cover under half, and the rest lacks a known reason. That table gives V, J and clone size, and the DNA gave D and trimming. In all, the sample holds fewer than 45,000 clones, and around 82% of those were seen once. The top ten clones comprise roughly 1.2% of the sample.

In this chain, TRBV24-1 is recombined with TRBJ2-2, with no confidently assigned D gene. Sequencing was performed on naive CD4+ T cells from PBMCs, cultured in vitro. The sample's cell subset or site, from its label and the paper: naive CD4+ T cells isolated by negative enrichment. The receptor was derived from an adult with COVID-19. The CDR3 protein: CATSPRQVNTGELFF. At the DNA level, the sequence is TGTGCCACCAGTCCTCGGCAGGTTAACACCGGGGAGCTGTTTTTT.